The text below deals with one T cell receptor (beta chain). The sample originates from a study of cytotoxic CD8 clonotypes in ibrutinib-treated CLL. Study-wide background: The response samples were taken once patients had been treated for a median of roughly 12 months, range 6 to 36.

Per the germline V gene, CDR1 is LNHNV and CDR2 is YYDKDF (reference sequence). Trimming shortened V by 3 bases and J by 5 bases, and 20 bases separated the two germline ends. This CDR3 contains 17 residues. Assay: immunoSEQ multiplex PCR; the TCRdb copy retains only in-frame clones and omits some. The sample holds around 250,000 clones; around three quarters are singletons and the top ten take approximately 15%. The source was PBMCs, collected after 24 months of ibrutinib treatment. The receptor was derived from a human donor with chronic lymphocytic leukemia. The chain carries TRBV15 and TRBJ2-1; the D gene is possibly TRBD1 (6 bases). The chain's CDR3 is CATSSEYPTGTDNEQFF. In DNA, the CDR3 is TGTGCCACCAGCAGTGAATACCCAACAGGGACCGACAATGAGCAGTTCTTC.